A selection of T cell receptor beta chains follows, all from one sample in a study of blood T cell repertoires in COVID-19. Data came from immunoSEQ multiplex PCR; TCRdb stores just in-frame clones and leaves some out. Among roughly 250,000 clones listed, 75% to 90% were seen once. Sequencing was performed on PBMCs or T cells enriched from blood (not recorded which). These receptors all stem from a woman between 40 and 55 years old who had been exposed to COVID-19. Each CDR3 is given with its conserved first and last residue. D genes are given only for firm matches. Size values are once, few and many counts, or a class for expanded clones, and some rows have none.

d_call: TRBD1
j_call: TRBJ1-2
clone_size: -
v_call: TRBV3-1/TRBV3-2
cdr3_nt: TGTGCCAGCAGCCCTCGGACAGGCGGCTACACCTTC
cdr3_aa: CASSPRTGGYTF

d_call: -
j_call: TRBJ1-6
clone_size: few
v_call: TRBV6-1
cdr3_nt: TGTGCCAGCAGTGAAAGTTCTGGGGGGAATTCACCCCTCCACTTT
cdr3_aa: CASSESSGGNSPLHF

d_call: -
j_call: TRBJ1-6
clone_size: -
v_call: TRBV6-1
cdr3_nt: TGTGCCAGCAGTGAAGCGCGTTCACCCCTCCACTTT
cdr3_aa: CASSEARSPLHF

d_call: TRBD1
j_call: TRBJ1-2
clone_size: -
v_call: TRBV15
cdr3_nt: TGTGCCACCAGTACTGGGACAGCAAACTATGGCTACACCTTC
cdr3_aa: CATSTGTANYGYTF

d_call: -
j_call: TRBJ1-6
clone_size: -
v_call: TRBV27
cdr3_nt: TGTGCCAGCAGTTTGGCAGTCTATAATTCACCCCTCCACTTT
cdr3_aa: CASSLAVYNSPLHF

d_call: -
j_call: TRBJ1-1
clone_size: -
v_call: TRBV7-2
cdr3_nt: TGTGTCAGCAGCTCCGGACAGAACACTGAAGCTTTCTTT
cdr3_aa: CVSSSGQNTEAFF

d_call: -
j_call: TRBJ2-3
clone_size: once
v_call: TRBV5-1
cdr3_nt: TGTGCCAGCAGCTTGGCATCCAGGGGCCGCACAGATACGCAGTATTTT
cdr3_aa: CASSLASRGRTDTQYF

d_call: TRBD2
j_call: TRBJ2-6
clone_size: -
v_call: TRBV5-1
cdr3_nt: TGTGCCAGCAGCTTGGTCGGGGGGACCAACGTCCTGACTTTC
cdr3_aa: CASSLVGGTNVLTF

d_call: -
j_call: TRBJ1-1
clone_size: -
v_call: TRBV27
cdr3_nt: TGTGCCAGCGCCCAAGGGGGATACACTGAAGCTTTCTTT
cdr3_aa: CASAQGGYTEAFF

d_call: TRBD2
j_call: TRBJ2-7
clone_size: -
v_call: TRBV19
cdr3_nt: TGTGCCAGTACTTCTAGCGGGACCACCTACGAGCAGTACTTC
cdr3_aa: CASTSSGTTYEQYF

d_call: -
j_call: TRBJ1-2
clone_size: -
v_call: TRBV28
cdr3_nt: TGTGCCAGCCGAGGGGGGGGGCGACCCTATGGCTACACCTTC
cdr3_aa: CASRGGGRPYGYTF

d_call: TRBD2
j_call: TRBJ2-2
clone_size: -
v_call: TRBV10-1
cdr3_nt: TGCGCCAGCAAACGGCTAGCGGGAGGGCCGGGAACCGGGGAGCTGTTTTTT
cdr3_aa: CASKRLAGGPGTGELFF

d_call: -
j_call: TRBJ1-1
clone_size: few
v_call: TRBV28
cdr3_nt: TGTGCCAGCAGTTCGGGGGGGCAGAGTGAAGCTTTCTTT
cdr3_aa: CASSSGGQSEAFF

d_call: -
j_call: TRBJ1-2
clone_size: -
v_call: TRBV4-3
cdr3_nt: TGCGCCAGCAGCCAAGACAGGGAATATAACTATGGCTACACCTTC
cdr3_aa: CASSQDREYNYGYTF

d_call: TRBD2
j_call: TRBJ2-3
clone_size: -
v_call: TRBV11-3
cdr3_nt: TGTGCCAGCAGCCCAGGGACTAGCGGTCGCACAGATACGCAGTATTTT
cdr3_aa: CASSPGTSGRTDTQYF

d_call: -
j_call: TRBJ1-5
clone_size: -
v_call: TRBV28
cdr3_nt: TGTGCCAGCAGCACCCCCAGGCAGCCCCAGCATTTT
cdr3_aa: CASSTPRQPQHF

d_call: TRBD1
j_call: TRBJ1-6
clone_size: -
v_call: TRBV3-1/TRBV3-2
cdr3_nt: TGTGCCAGCAGCCAATTCGGGACAGGGAATTCACCCCTCCACTTT
cdr3_aa: CASSQFGTGNSPLHF

d_call: -
j_call: TRBJ1-3
clone_size: -
v_call: TRBV9
cdr3_nt: TGTGCCAGCAGTGCCTCCGGGGTCGGAAACACCATATATTTT
cdr3_aa: CASSASGVGNTIYF

d_call: TRBD1
j_call: TRBJ2-7
clone_size: -
v_call: TRBV19
cdr3_nt: TGTGCCAGTAGTATGAGGGGGACAGGGGGCGCGCGCCACGAGCAGTACTTC
cdr3_aa: CASSMRGTGGARHEQYF

d_call: -
j_call: TRBJ1-6
clone_size: -
v_call: TRBV9
cdr3_nt: TGTGCCAGCAGCGTAGCTGAGGTGTCAAATTCACCCCTCCACTTT
cdr3_aa: CASSVAEVSNSPLHF

d_call: TRBD1
j_call: TRBJ1-4
clone_size: -
v_call: TRBV19
cdr3_nt: TGTGCCAGTACCGCTCCGGGACAGGGTAGGGAAAAACTGTTTTTT
cdr3_aa: CASTAPGQGREKLFF

d_call: TRBD2
j_call: TRBJ2-3
clone_size: -
v_call: TRBV6-2/TRBV6-3
cdr3_nt: TGTGCCAGCAGCCACCCTAGCGGGAGAGGGGATACGCAGTATTTT
cdr3_aa: CASSHPSGRGDTQYF

d_call: TRBD1
j_call: TRBJ1-2
clone_size: -
v_call: TRBV27
cdr3_nt: TGTGCCAGCAGTCCGGACAGGGGAAGAGACTATGGCTACACCTTC
cdr3_aa: CASSPDRGRDYGYTF

d_call: TRBD1
j_call: TRBJ1-6
clone_size: -
v_call: TRBV19
cdr3_nt: TGTGCCAGTAGTGGGACAGGGCCTTCACCCCTCCACTTT
cdr3_aa: CASSGTGPSPLHF